This TCR beta chain emerged from a study of control samples from healthy donors and cancer patients. This CDR3 has 14 amino acids. CDR1 and CDR2 (germline): MNHEY, SVGAGI. Trimming shortened V by 5 bases and J by 0 bases, and 5 bases separated the two germline ends. Produced via immunoSEQ multiplex PCR; TCRdb's table is partial and in-frame only. The sample holds about 150,000 clones, over 90% seen once. A single count supports this clone. This chain links TRBV6-5 with TRBJ2-6; no reliable D call. The TCR comes from a man over 45 in good health. The sample taken for sequencing was blood. The CDR3 is CASSRSSGANVLTF. CDR3 nucleotides: TGTGCCAGCAGTAGGAGCTCTGGGGCCAACGTCCTGACTTTC.